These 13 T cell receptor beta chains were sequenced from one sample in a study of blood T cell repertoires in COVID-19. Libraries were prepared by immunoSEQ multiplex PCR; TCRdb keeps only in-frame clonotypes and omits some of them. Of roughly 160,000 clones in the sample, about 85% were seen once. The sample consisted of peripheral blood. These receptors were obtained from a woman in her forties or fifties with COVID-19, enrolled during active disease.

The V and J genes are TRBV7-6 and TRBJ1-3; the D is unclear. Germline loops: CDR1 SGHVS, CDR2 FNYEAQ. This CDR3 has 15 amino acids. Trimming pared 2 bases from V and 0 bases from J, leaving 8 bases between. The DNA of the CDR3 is TGTGCCAGCAGCTTAATGGAGACCTCTGGAAACACCATATATTTT. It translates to CASSLMETSGNTIYF.

CDR3 sequence: CASSPGQTYEQYF. The CDR3 DNA reads as TGTGCCAGCAGCCCGGGACAGACCTACGAGCAGTACTTC. The chain recombines TRBV7-8 with TRBJ2-7; 7 bases are a match to TRBD1. Losses at the gene ends were 5 bases for V and 2 bases for J; bases not matched to a gene: 3. The CDR3 has 13 residues. Germline assignment: CDR1 SGHVS and CDR2 FQNEAQ.

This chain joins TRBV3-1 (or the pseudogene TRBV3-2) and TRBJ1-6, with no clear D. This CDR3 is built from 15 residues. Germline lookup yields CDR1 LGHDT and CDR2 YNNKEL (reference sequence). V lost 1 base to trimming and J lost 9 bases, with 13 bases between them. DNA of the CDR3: TGTGCCAGCAGCCAAGCAGATTCCTTCATTTCACCCCTCCACTTT. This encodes CASSQADSFISPLHF.

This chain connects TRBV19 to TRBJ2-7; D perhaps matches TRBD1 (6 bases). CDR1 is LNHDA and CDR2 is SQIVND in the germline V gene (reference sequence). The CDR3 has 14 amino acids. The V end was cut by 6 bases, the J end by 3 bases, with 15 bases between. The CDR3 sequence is CASRRTAQNYEQYF. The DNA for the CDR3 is TGTGCCAGTAGAAGGACAGCCCAAAACTACGAGCAGTACTTC.

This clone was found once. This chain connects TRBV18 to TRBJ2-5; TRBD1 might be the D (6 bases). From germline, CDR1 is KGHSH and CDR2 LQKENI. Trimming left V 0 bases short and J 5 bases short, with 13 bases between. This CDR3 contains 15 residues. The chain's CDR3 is CASSPPTSGDETQYF. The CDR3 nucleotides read TGTGCCAGCTCACCACCGACGTCAGGGGACGAGACCCAGTACTTC.

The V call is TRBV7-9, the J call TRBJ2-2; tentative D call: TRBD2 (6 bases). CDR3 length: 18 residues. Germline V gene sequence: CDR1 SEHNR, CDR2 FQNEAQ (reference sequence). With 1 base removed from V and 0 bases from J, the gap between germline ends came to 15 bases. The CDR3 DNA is TGTGCCAGCAGCTTAGGTAGCCTCGGGGGACCGAACACCGGGGAGCTGTTTTTT. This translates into CASSLGSLGGPNTGELFF.

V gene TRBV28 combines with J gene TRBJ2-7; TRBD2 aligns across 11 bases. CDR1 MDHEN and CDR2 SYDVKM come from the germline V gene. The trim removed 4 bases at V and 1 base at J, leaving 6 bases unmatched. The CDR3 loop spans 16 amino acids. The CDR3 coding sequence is TGTGCCAGCAGTTCTGGCGGGACTAGCGGATCCTACGAGCAGTACTTC. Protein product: CASSSGGTSGSYEQYF.

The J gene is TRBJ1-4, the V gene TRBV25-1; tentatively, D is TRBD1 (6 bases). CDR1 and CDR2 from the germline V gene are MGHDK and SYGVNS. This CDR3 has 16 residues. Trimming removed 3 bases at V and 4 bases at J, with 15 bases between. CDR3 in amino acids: CASSERGQFSNEKLFF. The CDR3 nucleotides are TGTGCCAGCAGTGAGCGCGGACAGTTTAGTAATGAAAAACTGTTTTTT.

CDR3 sequence: CASSQDPRGGQETQYF. The CDR3 DNA follows: TGCGCCAGCAGCCAAGATCCGAGGGGGGGACAAGAGACCCAGTACTTC. The genes are TRBV4-3 and TRBJ2-5, with a tentative D call TRBD2 (7 bases). Trimming took 0 bases from V and 2 from J, leaving 13 bases between them. The V gene's germline CDR1 is LGHNA and CDR2 YSLEER. This CDR3 has 16 amino acids.

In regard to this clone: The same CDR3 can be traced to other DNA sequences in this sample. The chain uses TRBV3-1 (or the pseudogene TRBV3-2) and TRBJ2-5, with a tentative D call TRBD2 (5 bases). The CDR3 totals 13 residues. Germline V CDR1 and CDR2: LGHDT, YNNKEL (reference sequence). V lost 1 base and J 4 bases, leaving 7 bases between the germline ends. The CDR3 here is CASSQVGRETQYF. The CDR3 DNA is TGTGCCAGCAGCCAAGTGGGGAGAGAGACCCAGTACTTC.

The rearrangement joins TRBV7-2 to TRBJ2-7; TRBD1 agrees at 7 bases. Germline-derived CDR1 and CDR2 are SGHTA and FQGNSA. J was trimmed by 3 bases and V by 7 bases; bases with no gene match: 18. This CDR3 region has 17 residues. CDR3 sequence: CASTPPRDRGFGYEQYF. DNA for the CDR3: TGTGCCAGCACCCCACCTAGGGACAGAGGGTTCGGCTACGAGCAGTACTTC. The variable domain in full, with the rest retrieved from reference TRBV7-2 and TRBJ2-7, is GAGVSQSPSNKVTEKGKDVELRCDPISGHTALYWYRQSLGQGLEFLIYFQGNSAPDKSGLPSDRFSAERTGGSVSTLTIQRTQQEDSAVYLCASTPPRDRGFGYEQYFGPGTRLTVT.

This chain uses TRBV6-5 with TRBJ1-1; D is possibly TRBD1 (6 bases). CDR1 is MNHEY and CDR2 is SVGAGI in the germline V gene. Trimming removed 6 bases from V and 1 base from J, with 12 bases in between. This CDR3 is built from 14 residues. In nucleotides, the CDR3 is TGTGCCAGCAGCCGGGACACGCAGAACACTGAAGCTTTCTTT. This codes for CASSRDTQNTEAFF.

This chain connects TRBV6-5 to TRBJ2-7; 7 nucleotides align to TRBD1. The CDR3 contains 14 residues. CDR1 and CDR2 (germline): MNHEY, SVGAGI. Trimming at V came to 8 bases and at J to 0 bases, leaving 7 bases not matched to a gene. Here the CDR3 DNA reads TGTGCCAGCTCGGAGGACAGGAGCTCCTACGAGCAGTACTTC. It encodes CASSEDRSSYEQYF.